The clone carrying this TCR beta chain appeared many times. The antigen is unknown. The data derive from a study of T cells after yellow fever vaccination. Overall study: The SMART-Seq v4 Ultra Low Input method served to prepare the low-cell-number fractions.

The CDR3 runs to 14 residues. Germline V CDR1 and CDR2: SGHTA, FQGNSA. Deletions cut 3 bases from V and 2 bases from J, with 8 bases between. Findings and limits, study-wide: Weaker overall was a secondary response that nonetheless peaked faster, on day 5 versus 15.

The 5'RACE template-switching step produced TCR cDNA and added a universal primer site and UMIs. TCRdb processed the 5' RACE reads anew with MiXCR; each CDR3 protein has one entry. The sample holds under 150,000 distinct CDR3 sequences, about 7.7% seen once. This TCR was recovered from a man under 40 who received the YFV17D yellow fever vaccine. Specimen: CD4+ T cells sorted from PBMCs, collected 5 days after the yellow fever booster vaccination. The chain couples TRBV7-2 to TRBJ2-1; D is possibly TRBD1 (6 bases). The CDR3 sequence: CASSFRTAYNEQFF. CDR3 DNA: TGTGCCAGCAGCTTCCGGACAGCCTACAATGAGCAGTTCTTC.